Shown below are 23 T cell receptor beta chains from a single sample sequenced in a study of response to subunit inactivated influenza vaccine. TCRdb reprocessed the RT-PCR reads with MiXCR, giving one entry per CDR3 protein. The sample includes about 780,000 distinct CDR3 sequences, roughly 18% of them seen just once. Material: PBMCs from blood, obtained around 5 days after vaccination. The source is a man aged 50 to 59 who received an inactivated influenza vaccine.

CDR3 nucleotides: TGTGCCAGCAGCCTATGGGACGGCACAGATACGCAGTATTTT. Protein: CASSLWDGTDTQYF. The chain combines TRBV9 with TRBJ2-3; D may be TRBD1 or TRBD2 (5 bases each). The CDR3 is 14 amino acids. CDR1 is SGDLS and CDR2 is YYNGEE in the germline V gene. The V end lost 4 bases, the J end lost 1 base, and 10 bases lay between the germline ends.

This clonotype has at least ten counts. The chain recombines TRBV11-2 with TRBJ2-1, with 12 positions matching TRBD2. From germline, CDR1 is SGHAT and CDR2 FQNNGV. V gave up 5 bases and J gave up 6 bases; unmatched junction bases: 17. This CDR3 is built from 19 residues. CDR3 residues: CASSKIPGWGLAGSNEQFF. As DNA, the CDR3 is TGTGCCAGCAGCAAGATCCCAGGGTGGGGACTAGCGGGCAGCAATGAGCAGTTCTTC.

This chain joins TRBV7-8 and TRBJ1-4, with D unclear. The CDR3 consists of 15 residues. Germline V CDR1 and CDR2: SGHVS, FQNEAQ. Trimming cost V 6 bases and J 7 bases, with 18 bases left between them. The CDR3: CASSQEGAPIEKLFF. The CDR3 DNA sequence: TGTGCCAGCAGTCAGGAGGGAGCCCCCATTGAAAAACTGTTTTTT.

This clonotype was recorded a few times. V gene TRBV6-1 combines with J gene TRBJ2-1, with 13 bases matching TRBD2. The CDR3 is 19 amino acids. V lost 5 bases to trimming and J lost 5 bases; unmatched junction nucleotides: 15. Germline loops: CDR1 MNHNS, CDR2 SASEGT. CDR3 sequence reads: CASSQQRATSGGLNNEQFF. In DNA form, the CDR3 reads TGTGCCAGCAGTCAACAGAGGGCGACTAGCGGGGGGTTAAACAATGAGCAGTTCTTC.

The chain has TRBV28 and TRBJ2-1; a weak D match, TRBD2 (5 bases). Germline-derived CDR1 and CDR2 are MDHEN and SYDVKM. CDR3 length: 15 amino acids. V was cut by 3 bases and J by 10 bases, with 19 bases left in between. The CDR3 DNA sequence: TGTGCCAGCAGTTTGTGGGAGCGGACCCTTGGGGAGCAGTTCTTC. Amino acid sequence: CASSLWERTLGEQFF.

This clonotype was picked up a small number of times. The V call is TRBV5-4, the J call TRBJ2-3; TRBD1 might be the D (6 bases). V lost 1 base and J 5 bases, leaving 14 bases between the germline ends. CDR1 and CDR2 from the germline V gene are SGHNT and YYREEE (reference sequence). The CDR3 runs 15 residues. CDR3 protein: CASSLYTGKLDTQYF. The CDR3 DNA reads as TGTGCCAGCAGCTTGTATACAGGGAAACTAGATACGCAGTATTTT. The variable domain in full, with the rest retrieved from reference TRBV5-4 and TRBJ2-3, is ETGVTQSPTHLIKTRGQQVTLRCSSQSGHNTVSWYQQALGQGPQFIFQYYREEENGRGNFPPRFSGLQFPNYSSELNVNALELDDSALYLCASSLYTGKLDTQYFGPGTRLTVL.

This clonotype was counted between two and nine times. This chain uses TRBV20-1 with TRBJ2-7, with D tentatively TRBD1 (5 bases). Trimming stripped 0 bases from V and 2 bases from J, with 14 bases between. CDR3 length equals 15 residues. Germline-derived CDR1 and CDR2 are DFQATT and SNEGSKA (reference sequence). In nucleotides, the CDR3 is TGCAGTGCTAGAGATGTCGCAGGGAACCCCTACGAGCAGTACTTC. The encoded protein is CSARDVAGNPYEQYF.

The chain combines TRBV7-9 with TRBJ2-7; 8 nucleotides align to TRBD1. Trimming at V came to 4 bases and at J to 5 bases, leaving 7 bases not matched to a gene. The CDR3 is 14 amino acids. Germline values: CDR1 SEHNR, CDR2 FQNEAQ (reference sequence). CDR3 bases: TGTGCCAGCAGCTCAACGGACAGGGCCCACGAGCAGTACTTC. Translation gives CASSSTDRAHEQYF. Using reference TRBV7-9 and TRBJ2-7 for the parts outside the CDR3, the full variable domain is DTGVSQNPRHKITKRGQNVTFRCDPISEHNRLYWYRQTLGQGPEFLTYFQNEAQLEKSRLLSDRFSAERPKGSFSTLEIQRTEQGDSAMYLCASSSTDRAHEQYFGPGTRLTVT.

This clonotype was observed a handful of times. CDR3 loop: CASSSTSGGNIQYF. The DNA for the CDR3 is TGTGCCAGCAGCTCGACTAGCGGGGGAAACATTCAGTACTTC. V and J are TRBV4-2 and TRBJ2-4, with TRBD2 matching over 12 bases. Per the germline V gene, CDR1 is LGHNA and CDR2 is YNFKEQ. The CDR3 has 14 amino acids. Trimming at V came to 5 bases and at J to 6 bases, leaving 2 bases not matched to a gene.

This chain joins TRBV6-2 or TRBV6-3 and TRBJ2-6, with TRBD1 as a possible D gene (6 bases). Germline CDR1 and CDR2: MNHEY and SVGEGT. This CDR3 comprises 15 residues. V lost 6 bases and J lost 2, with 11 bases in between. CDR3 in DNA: TGTGCCAGCAGCCCCGACAGGCCTGGGGCCAACGTCCTGACTTTC. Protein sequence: CASSPDRPGANVLTF.

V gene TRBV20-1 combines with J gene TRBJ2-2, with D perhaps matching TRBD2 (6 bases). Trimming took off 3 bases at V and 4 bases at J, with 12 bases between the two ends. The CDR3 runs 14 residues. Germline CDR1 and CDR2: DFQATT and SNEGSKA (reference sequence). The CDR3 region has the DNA TGCAGTGCTAGCTCACGGACTATCACCGGGGAGCTGTTTTTT. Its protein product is CSASSRTITGELFF.

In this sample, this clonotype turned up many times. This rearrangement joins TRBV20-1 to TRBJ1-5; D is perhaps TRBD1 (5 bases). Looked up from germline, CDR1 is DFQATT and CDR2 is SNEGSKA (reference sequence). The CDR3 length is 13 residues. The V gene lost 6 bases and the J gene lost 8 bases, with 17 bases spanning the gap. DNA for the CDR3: TGCAGTGCCACCTCGGGACCCCAGGAGCCCCAGCATTTT. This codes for CSATSGPQEPQHF.

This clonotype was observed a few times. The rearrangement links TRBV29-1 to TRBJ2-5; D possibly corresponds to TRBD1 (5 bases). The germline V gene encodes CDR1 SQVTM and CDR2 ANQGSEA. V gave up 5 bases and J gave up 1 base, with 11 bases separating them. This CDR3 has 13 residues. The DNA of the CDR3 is TGCAGCGTTTCATTGGGGCCCCAAGAGACCCAGTACTTC. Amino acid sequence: CSVSLGPQETQYF.

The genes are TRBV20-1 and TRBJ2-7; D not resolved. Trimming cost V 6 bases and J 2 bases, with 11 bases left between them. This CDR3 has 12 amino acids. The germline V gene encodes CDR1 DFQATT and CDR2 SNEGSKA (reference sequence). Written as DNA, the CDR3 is TGCAGTGCCCGGGCCCACACCTACGAGCAGTACTTC. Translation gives CSARAHTYEQYF.

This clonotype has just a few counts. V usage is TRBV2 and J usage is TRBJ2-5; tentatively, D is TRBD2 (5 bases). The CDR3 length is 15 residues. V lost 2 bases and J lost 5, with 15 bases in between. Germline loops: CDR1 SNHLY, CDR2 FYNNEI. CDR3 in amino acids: CASSELALAVETQYF. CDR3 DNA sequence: TGTGCCAGCAGTGAATTGGCCCTAGCAGTCGAGACCCAGTACTTC.

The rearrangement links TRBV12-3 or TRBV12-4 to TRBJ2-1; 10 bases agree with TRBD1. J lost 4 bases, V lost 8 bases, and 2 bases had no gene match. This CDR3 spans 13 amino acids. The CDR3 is CASGGQGYNEQFF. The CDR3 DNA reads TGTGCCAGCGGGGGACAGGGGTACAATGAGCAGTTCTTC.

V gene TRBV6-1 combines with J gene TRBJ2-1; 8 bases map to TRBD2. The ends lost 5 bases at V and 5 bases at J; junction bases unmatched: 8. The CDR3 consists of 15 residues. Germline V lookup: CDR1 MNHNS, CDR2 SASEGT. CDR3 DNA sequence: TGTGCCAGCAGTAAGCCCGGGACTAGAGACAATGAGCAGTTCTTC. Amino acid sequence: CASSKPGTRDNEQFF.

The CDR3: CASTPVAGGTGELFF. As DNA, the CDR3 is TGTGCCAGCACGCCCGTGGCCGGCGGCACCGGGGAGCTGTTTTTT. This sequence joins TRBV12-3 or TRBV12-4 and TRBJ2-2, with D unclear. Trimming took 7 bases from V and 4 from J, leaving 16 bases between them. The CDR3 is 15 amino acids.

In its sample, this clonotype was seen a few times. CDR3 DNA sequence: TGCAGTGCTAGAGGTTCTAGCGGGGGGAACACCGGGGAGCTGTTTTTT. This translates into CSARGSSGGNTGELFF. The genes are TRBV20-1 and TRBJ2-2, with 10 positions matching TRBD2. Losses at the gene ends were 1 base for V and 1 base for J; bases not matched to a gene: 3. Germline lookup yields CDR1 DFQATT and CDR2 SNEGSKA (reference sequence). This CDR3 is 16 amino acids long.

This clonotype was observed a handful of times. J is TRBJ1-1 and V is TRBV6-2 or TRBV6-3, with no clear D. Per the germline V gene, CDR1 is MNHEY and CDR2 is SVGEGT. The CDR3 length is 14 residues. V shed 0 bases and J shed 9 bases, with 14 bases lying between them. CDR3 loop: CASSYSSIREKAFF. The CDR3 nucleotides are TGTGCCAGCAGTTACTCGAGTATTAGGGAGAAAGCTTTCTTT.

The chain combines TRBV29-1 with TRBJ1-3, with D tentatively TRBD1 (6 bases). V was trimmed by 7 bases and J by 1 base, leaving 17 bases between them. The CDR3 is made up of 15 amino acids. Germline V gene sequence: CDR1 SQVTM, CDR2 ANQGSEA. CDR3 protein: CSASGGSKSGNTIYF. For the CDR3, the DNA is TGCAGCGCCTCGGGGGGCAGCAAATCTGGAAACACCATATATTTT.

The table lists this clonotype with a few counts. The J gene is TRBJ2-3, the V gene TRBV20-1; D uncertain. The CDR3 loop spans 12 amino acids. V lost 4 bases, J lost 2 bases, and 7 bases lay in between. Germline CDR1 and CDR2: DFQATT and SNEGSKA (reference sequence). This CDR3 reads CSAKRDTDTQYF. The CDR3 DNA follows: TGCAGTGCTAAAAGGGACACAGATACGCAGTATTTT.

The CDR3 loop reads CASSLEDWGSEQYF. Written as DNA, the CDR3 is TGTGCCAGCAGCCTAGAAGATTGGGGGTCGGAACAGTACTTC. The chain carries TRBV9 and TRBJ2-7, with D possibly being TRBD1 or TRBD2 (5 bases each). V was shortened by 4 bases and J by 10 bases, with 21 bases between the two germline ends. CDR3 size: 14 residues. Germline V gene data show CDR1 as SGDLS and CDR2 as YYNGEE.